This TCR beta chain was found in a study of T-cell reconstitution after alpha-beta-depleted transplantation in children. CDR3 length equals 12 residues. V was trimmed by 2 bases and J by 8 bases, leaving 6 bases between them. The germline CDR1 and CDR2 sequences are ENHRY and SYGVKD. Unique molecular identifiers were used to barcode this TCRbeta library. Each CDR3 protein is one row after TCRdb ran MiXCR on the PCR reads. In the table there are more than 90,000 distinct CDR3 sequences, roughly 8.4% of which are singletons. In its sample, this clonotype was seen many times. The chain employs TRBV10-3 and TRBJ2-2; D call uncertain. This clonotype originated in a human donor who donated a stem cell graft to a child with congenital amegakaryocytic thrombocytopenia. Sequenced material: PBMCs from the stem cell graft donor, taken from the stem cell graft. The CDR3 here is CAISERLGELFF. The CDR3 nucleotides read TGTGCCATCAGTGAGCGTCTGGGGGAGCTGTTTTTT.